The text below deals with one T cell receptor (beta chain). A much larger clone differs from this one at a single base, so this may be a read error. The sample originates from a study of early T cells in non-severe SARS-CoV-2 infection. V was clipped by 7 bases and J by 3 bases, with 16 bases between them. Germline values: CDR1 MDHEN, CDR2 SYDVKM. The CDR3 is 14 amino acids. TCRdb re-analysed the 5' RACE reads in MiXCR, keeping a single row per CDR3 protein. This table holds about 56,000 distinct CDR3 sequences, roughly 12% found once. The origin of this receptor is an adult who was a healthcare worker with PCR-confirmed SARS-CoV-2 infection or an uninfected control (not recorded which). V gene TRBV28 combines with J gene TRBJ2-7, with D uncertain. Sequencing was carried out using whole blood. The CDR3 here is CASTTSRTFYEQYF. Written as DNA, the CDR3 is TGTGCCAGCACTACGAGCAGGACCTTCTACGAGCAGTACTTC. The variable domain in full, with the rest retrieved from reference TRBV28 and TRBJ2-7, is DVKVTQSSRYLVKRTGEKVFLECVQDMDHENMFWYRQDPGLGLRLIYFSYDVKMKEKGDIPEGYSVSREKKERFSLILESASTNQTSMYLCASTTSRTFYEQYFGPGTRLTVT.